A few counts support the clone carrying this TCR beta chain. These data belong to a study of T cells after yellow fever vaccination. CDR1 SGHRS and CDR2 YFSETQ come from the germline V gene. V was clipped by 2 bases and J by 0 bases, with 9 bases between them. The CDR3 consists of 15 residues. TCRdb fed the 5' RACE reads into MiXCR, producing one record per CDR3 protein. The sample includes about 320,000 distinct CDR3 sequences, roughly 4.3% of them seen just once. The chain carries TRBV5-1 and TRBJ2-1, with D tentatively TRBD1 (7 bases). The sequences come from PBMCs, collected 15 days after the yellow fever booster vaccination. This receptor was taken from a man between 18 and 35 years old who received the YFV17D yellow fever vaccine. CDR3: CASSFRGASYNEQFF. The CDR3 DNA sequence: TGCGCCAGCAGCTTCAGGGGGGCCTCCTACAATGAGCAGTTCTTC.